This T cell receptor beta chain emerged from a study of memory CD4+ T cells and cytomegalovirus serostatus. Study-wide background: This sample comes from healthy Belgian adults, roughly 9 CMV seropositive, 24 seronegative.

General study points: About two fifths of the roughly 150 known CMV-associated TCRbeta sequences appeared in CD4+ memory.

The germline V gene encodes CDR1 SGHTA and CDR2 FQGTGA. The J segment lost 9 bases and the V segment lost 4 bases, leaving 10 bases of the junction unmatched. The CDR3 is 15 residues long. Single viable CD3+CD4+CD8-CD45RO+ cells were sorted as the memory CD4+ T cells. CMV serostatus came from serum IgG against pp150, pp28, p38, p52. Total CD4+ T cells were enriched by CD4 positive selection. Data came from immunoSEQ multiplex PCR; TCRdb stores just in-frame clones and leaves some out. The sample includes 70,000 to 95,000 clones, 80% of them seen just once. This clone was counted only a few times. The antigen is not known.

The sample consisted of memory CD4+ T cells from blood. This sequence joins TRBV7-3 and TRBJ2-1; TRBD1 aligns across 9 bases. This sequence was found in an adult in good health and CMV-seronegative. The CDR3 region is CASSSEGQGGLEQFF. CDR3 coding DNA: TGTGCCAGCAGCTCCGAGGGACAGGGCGGACTTGAGCAGTTCTTC.